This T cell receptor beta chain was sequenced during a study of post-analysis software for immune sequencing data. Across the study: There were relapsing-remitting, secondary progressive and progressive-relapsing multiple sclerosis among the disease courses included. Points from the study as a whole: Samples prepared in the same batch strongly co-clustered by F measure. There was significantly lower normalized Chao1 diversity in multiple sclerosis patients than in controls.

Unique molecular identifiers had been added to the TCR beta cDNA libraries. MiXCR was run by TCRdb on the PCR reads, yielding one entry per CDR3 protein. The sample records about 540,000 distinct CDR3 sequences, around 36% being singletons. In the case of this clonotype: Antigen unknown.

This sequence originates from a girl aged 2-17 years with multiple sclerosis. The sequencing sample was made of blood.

This CDR3 reads CASSPGSWSLNTEAFF. DNA for the CDR3: TGCGCCAGCAGCCCGGGAAGCTGGAGCTTGAACACTGAAGCTTTCTTT. V usage is TRBV5-1 and J usage is TRBJ1-1, with D unresolved. This CDR3 has 16 residues. V shed 4 bases and J shed 0 bases, with 16 bases lying between them. Germline CDR1 is SGHRS and CDR2 is YFSETQ.